The 17 T cell receptor beta chains listed next were all sequenced from one sample in a study of human T cells and chemical hapten exposure. Each CDR3 protein gets one entry after TCRdb re-called the RACE reads with MiXCR. The sample lists roughly 200,000 distinct CDR3 sequences, approximately 26% occurring once. Documented time point: patch test 3, about 24 weeks after DPC sensitization. The treatment here: therapeutic diphenylcyclopropenone sensitization with weekly scalp DPC. The sequencing used whole blood, collected in connection with sensitization to the hapten diphenylcyclopropenone (DPC). The receptors come from a middle-aged woman with alopecia areata. Some clones in this sample may be carry-over from other donors' samples.

This clonotype has only a few counts. The chain is built from TRBV4-2 and TRBJ1-5; D unclear. V shed 0 bases and J shed 4 bases, with 10 bases lying between them. Germline V gene lookup returns CDR1 LGHNA and CDR2 YNFKEQ. The CDR3 loop spans 15 amino acids. The DNA for the CDR3 is TGTGCCAGCAGCCAAGATAGTGAAGGGAATCAGCCCCAGCATTTT. As protein: CASSQDSEGNQPQHF.

This clonotype was recorded many times. This chain uses TRBV20-1 with TRBJ2-2; D not resolved. V lost 7 bases, J lost 2 bases, and 11 bases lay in between. The CDR3 length is 13 residues. Germline CDR1 DFQATT, CDR2 SNEGSKA (reference sequence). The CDR3: CSGAKGNTGELFF. CDR3 DNA: TGCAGTGGGGCTAAGGGAAACACCGGGGAGCTGTTTTTT.

Regarding this clonotype: At one end the junction does not follow the germline gene, possibly because of a read error. This rearrangement joins TRBV12-3 or TRBV12-4 to TRBJ1-2, with 7 nucleotides matching TRBD1. The CDR3 runs 9 residues. CDR3 in amino acids: CASGQAVFF. CDR3 nucleotides: TGTGCCAGCGGACAGGCGGTGTTCTTC.

This clonotype was seen only a few times. The V and J genes are TRBV28 and TRBJ1-5; no reliable D call. Germline-derived CDR1 and CDR2 are MDHEN and SYDVKM. CDR3 length equals 13 residues. V gave up 6 bases and J gave up 0 bases, with 6 bases separating them. CDR3 nucleotide sequence: TGTGCCAGCAGGCGATATAGCAATCAGCCCCAGCATTTT. It specifies CASRRYSNQPQHF.

The V call is TRBV7-9, the J call TRBJ1-3, with D uncertain. Trimming pared 5 bases from V and 4 bases from J, leaving 15 bases between. This CDR3 is built from 15 residues. Germline CDR1 and CDR2: SEHNR and FQNEAQ (reference sequence). The CDR3: CASSPTVERGNTIYF. Written as DNA, the CDR3 is TGTGCCAGCAGCCCTACGGTCGAACGCGGAAACACCATATATTTT.

The chain carries TRBV11-2 and TRBJ2-3; TRBD1 aligns across 7 bases. J lost 2 bases, V lost 7 bases, and 3 bases had no gene match. This CDR3 region has 13 residues. CDR1 is SGHAT and CDR2 is FQNNGV in the germline V gene. The CDR3: CASNRGYTDTQYF. CDR3 coding DNA: TGTGCCAGCAACAGGGGATACACAGATACGCAGTATTTT.

The chain combines TRBV20-1 with TRBJ1-1; the D is unclear. This CDR3 has 11 amino acids. In germline, CDR1 is DFQATT, CDR2 SNEGSKA (reference sequence). Trimming stripped 5 bases from V and 5 bases from J, with 9 bases between. The DNA of the CDR3 is TGCAGTGCTGCACGGGAGACTGAAGCTTTCTTT. Translated, it gives CSAARETEAFF.

The chain links TRBV9 to TRBJ2-7, with 16 nucleotides matching TRBD2. Germline V gene sequence: CDR1 SGDLS, CDR2 YYNGEE. This CDR3 has 18 amino acids. The trim removed 3 bases at V and 3 bases at J, leaving 9 bases unmatched. The CDR3 loop is CASSATGTSGREGYEQYF. CDR3 DNA: TGTGCCAGCAGCGCCACCGGGACTAGCGGGAGGGAAGGCTACGAGCAGTACTTC.

This clonotype showed up many times. The chain couples TRBV29-1 to TRBJ2-1; D ambiguous. CDR1 is SQVTM, CDR2 ANQGSEA, per germline. Trimming removed 2 bases from V and 7 bases from J, with 6 bases in between. The CDR3 contains 11 residues. The CDR3 coding sequence is TGCAGCGTTGAACAAATAAATGAGCAGTTCTTC. Its protein product is CSVEQINEQFF.

This clonotype showed up just a few times. The CDR3 protein is CASRLVPRPVFLYEQYF. In DNA, the CDR3 is TGTGCAAGTCGCTTAGTTCCCAGGCCCGTCTTCCTTTACGAGCAGTACTTC. The chain joins TRBV12-2 to TRBJ2-7; the table's D call, TRBD2, was not checked against the DNA. TRBV12-2 is deemed a pseudogene. This CDR3 is 17 amino acids long.

This clonotype was seen a few times. The chain joins TRBV24-1 to TRBJ1-5; D is unresolved. The V end lost 4 bases, the J end lost 4 bases, and 4 bases lay between the germline ends. Germline CDR1 and CDR2: KGHDR and SFDVKD. The length of the CDR3 is 12 residues. The CDR3 protein is CATSEFNQPQHF. The CDR3 DNA reads as TGTGCCACCAGTGAGTTTAATCAGCCCCAGCATTTT.

The gene calls are TRBV5-1 and TRBJ2-7, with 8 bases matching TRBD1. This CDR3 has 16 amino acids. V lost 0 bases, J lost 1 base, and 6 bases stayed unmatched. Germline-derived CDR1 and CDR2 are SGHRS and YFSETQ. CDR3 region: CASSLVTGVRSYEQYF. The CDR3 coding sequence is TGCGCCAGCAGCTTGGTGACAGGGGTAAGGTCCTACGAGCAGTACTTC.

In this sample, this clonotype turned up many times. This chain uses TRBV20-1 with TRBJ2-1; 12 nucleotides line up with TRBD2. Per germline, CDR1 DFQATT and CDR2 SNEGSKA (reference sequence). Trimming removed 5 bases from V and 8 bases from J; junction bases left unmatched: 13. The CDR3 loop spans 16 amino acids. The CDR3 spells CSAENRLAGAVDEQFF. For the CDR3, the DNA is TGCAGTGCTGAAAACAGACTAGCGGGAGCGGTCGATGAGCAGTTCTTC.

This clonotype was counted a few times. The V gene is TRBV7-2, the J gene TRBJ1-1; TRBD1 aligns across 9 bases. The germline V gene encodes CDR1 SGHTA and CDR2 FQGNSA. V lost 5 bases, J lost 3 bases, and 4 bases stayed unmatched. The CDR3 is 14 amino acids. The chain's CDR3 is CASSRQGVHTEAFF. The DNA for the CDR3 is TGTGCCAGCAGCAGACAGGGGGTGCACACTGAAGCTTTCTTT.

The sample holds a few counts of this clonotype. V is TRBV4-2 and J is TRBJ2-1; weak D call: TRBD1 (5 bases). Trimming removed 8 bases from V and 10 bases from J, with 18 bases in between. The germline gives CDR1 LGHNA, CDR2 YNFKEQ. The CDR3 loop spans 13 amino acids. CDR3 sequence (DNA): TGTGCCAGCCAGGGTAGAGGCGTAAGGGAGCAGTTCTTC. Its protein product is CASQGRGVREQFF.

This clonotype occurred many times. This chain joins TRBV29-1 and TRBJ1-1; a possible D gene is TRBD1 (5 bases). Germline loops: CDR1 SQVTM, CDR2 ANQGSEA. The length of the CDR3 is 12 residues. Between the trimmed V and J ends, which lost 7 bases and 1 base, there was a span of 10 bases. CDR3 coding DNA: TGCAGCGCTGGGACCGCGAACACTGAAGCTTTCTTT. Encoded protein: CSAGTANTEAFF.

The chain is built from TRBV9 and TRBJ2-1; 7 nucleotides agree with TRBD2. The V and J ends lost 6 bases and 2 bases, in that order; junction bases with no gene match: 11. CDR3 length equals 16 residues. Germline V gives CDR1 SGDLS, CDR2 YYNGEE. The CDR3 here is CASNRLGGRTYNEQFF. The CDR3 DNA sequence: TGTGCCAGCAACCGACTTGGCGGGAGAACCTACAATGAGCAGTTCTTC.